One sample yielded the 11 T cell receptor beta chains listed below, sequenced in a study of regulatory T cells in long-lasting Graves disease. Building the TCR beta libraries relied on iRepertoire HTBI primers, and CDR3 regions underwent Arm-PCR. TCRdb fed the multiplex PCR reads into MiXCR, producing one record per CDR3 protein. The sample lists 350,000 to 500,000 distinct CDR3 sequences; about 15% were seen once. Indicated time point: newly diagnosed GD, antithyroid drugs for less than 3 months. RNA extracted from PBMCs served as the sequencing template. In addition, the sample was reused for a study of T cells in Graves' hyperthyroidism and ophthalmopathy.

Sequenced here: peripheral blood mononuclear cells (PBMCs), sampled at new diagnosis, from a patient treated with antithyroid drugs. Source of these receptors: a woman in her late teens or twenties with Graves disease.

This clonotype was found many times. The chain uses TRBV4-2 and TRBJ2-1; 8 bases are shared with TRBD2. Germline CDR1 reads LGHNA; CDR2 reads YNFKEQ. V trimming: 1 base; J trimming: 7 bases; junction bases outside the gene matches: 12. The CDR3 contains 17 residues. CDR3 residues: CASSQAVSGGPRNEQFF. CDR3 in DNA: TGTGCCAGCAGCCAAGCTGTCTCGGGAGGGCCGAGGAATGAGCAGTTCTTC.

This sequence joins TRBV9 and TRBJ2-1, with D possibly TRBD2 on 5 matching bases. Germline CDR1 reads SGDLS; CDR2 reads YYNGEE. This CDR3 is 13 amino acids long. V was trimmed by 6 bases and J by 6 bases, leaving 13 bases between them. CDR3 loop: CASKRESSNEQFF. CDR3 nucleotide sequence: TGTGCCAGCAAGAGGGAAAGTTCCAATGAGCAGTTCTTC.

V gene TRBV29-1 combines with J gene TRBJ2-2; 13 nucleotides align to TRBD2. The germline CDR1 and CDR2 sequences are SQVTM and ANQGSEA. The CDR3 contains 15 residues. After removal of 7 bases from V and 8 bases from J, the junction contained 10 bases not matched to a gene. The DNA of the CDR3 is TGCAGCGCAGGACTAGCGGGAGTAAGCTGGGGGGAGCTGTTTTTT. Residues: CSAGLAGVSWGELFF.

The chain uses TRBV6-1 and TRBJ2-7; D gene ambiguous. The CDR3 length is 15 residues. Per the germline V gene, CDR1 is MNHNS and CDR2 is SASEGT. V was clipped by 0 bases and J by 6 bases, with 15 bases between them. The DNA of the CDR3 is TGTGCCAGCAGTGAAGCCTCTTTTTTTGGCGCCGAGCAGTACTTC. Amino acids: CASSEASFFGAEQYF.

This clonotype has at least ten counts. V usage is TRBV19 and J usage is TRBJ2-2, with D unclear. Trimming cost V 1 base and J 2 bases, with 8 bases left between them. The CDR3 sequence is 15 residues long. Germline CDR1 and CDR2: LNHDA and SQIVND (reference sequence). CDR3 in amino acids: CASSIGPANTGELFF. The CDR3 coding sequence is TGTGCCAGTAGTATAGGTCCTGCTAACACCGGGGAGCTGTTTTTT.

This clonotype was counted a few times. The J gene is TRBJ1-1, the V gene TRBV24-1, with a weak D call TRBD1 (5 bases). The V gene's germline CDR1 is KGHDR and CDR2 SFDVKD. V was pared by 7 bases and J by 1 base, with 9 bases between. The length of the CDR3 is 13 residues. The DNA of the CDR3 is TGTGCCACCAGGGGGGTATCGAACACTGAAGCTTTCTTT. This codes for CATRGVSNTEAFF.

This clonotype was seen only a few times. The chain carries TRBV19 and TRBJ2-1; either TRBD1 or TRBD2 may fit D (5 bases each). Looked up from germline, CDR1 is LNHDA and CDR2 is SQIVND (reference sequence). CDR3 size: 12 residues. V was shortened by 2 bases and J by 10 bases, with 9 bases between the two germline ends. CDR3 residues: CASSIKGTEQFF. The CDR3, as DNA: TGTGCCAGTAGTATAAAGGGGACCGAGCAGTTCTTC.

The chain links TRBV28 to TRBJ2-7; possibly TRBD1 for D (6 bases). Germline lookup yields CDR1 MDHEN and CDR2 SYDVKM. V dropped 0 bases and J dropped 6 bases, with 12 bases sitting between them. CDR3 length: 14 residues. CDR3 sequence reads: CASSLWAGVTEQYF. The DNA for the CDR3 is TGTGCCAGCAGTTTATGGGCAGGGGTGACCGAGCAGTACTTC.

The V call is TRBV29-1, the J call TRBJ2-5, with D possibly called TRBD1 or TRBD2 (5 bases each). Germline V CDR1 and CDR2: SQVTM, ANQGSEA. V was pared by 5 bases and J by 1 base, with 11 bases between. CDR3 size: 13 residues. CDR3 loop: CSVLGTSQETQYF. Here the CDR3 DNA reads TGCAGCGTTCTCGGGACGAGCCAAGAGACCCAGTACTTC.

This clonotype was seen ten or more times. The chain has TRBV20-1 and TRBJ2-7; perhaps TRBD2 as D (6 bases). The CDR3 spans 15 residues. Between the trimmed V and J ends, which lost 3 bases and 0 bases, there was a span of 15 bases. Germline-derived CDR1 and CDR2 are DFQATT and SNEGSKA (reference sequence). The CDR3 is CSASLGTRSSYEQYF. As DNA, the CDR3 is TGCAGTGCTAGCCTAGGGACTCGAAGCTCCTACGAGCAGTACTTC.

This clonotype has a handful of counts. V is TRBV20-1 and J is TRBJ1-4; no reliable D call. The V end lost 0 bases, the J end lost 8 bases, and 7 bases lay between the germline ends. This CDR3 spans 12 amino acids. Germline V gene lookup returns CDR1 DFQATT and CDR2 SNEGSKA (reference sequence). CDR3 bases: TGCAGTGCTAGAGAGGCGTCCGAAAAACTGTTTTTT. As protein: CSAREASEKLFF.